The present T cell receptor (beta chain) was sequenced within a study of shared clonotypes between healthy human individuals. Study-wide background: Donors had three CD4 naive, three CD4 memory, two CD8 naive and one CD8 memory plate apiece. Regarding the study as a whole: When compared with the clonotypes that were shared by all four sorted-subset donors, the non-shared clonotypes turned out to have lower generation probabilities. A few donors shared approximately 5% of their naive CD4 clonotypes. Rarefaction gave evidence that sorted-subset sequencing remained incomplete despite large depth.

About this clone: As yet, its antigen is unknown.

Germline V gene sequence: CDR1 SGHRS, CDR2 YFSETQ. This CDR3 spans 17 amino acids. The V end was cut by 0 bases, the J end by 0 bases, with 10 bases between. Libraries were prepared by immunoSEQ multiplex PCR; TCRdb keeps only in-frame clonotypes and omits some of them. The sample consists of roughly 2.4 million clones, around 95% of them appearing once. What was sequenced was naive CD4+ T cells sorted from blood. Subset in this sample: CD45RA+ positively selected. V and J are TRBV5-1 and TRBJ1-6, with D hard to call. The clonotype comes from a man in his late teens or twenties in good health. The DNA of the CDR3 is TGCGCCAGCAGCTTGGTCCCCCAAAGCTCCTATAATTCACCCCTCCACTTT. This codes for CASSLVPQSSYNSPLHF.